This T cell receptor beta chain originates from a study of OX40 agonist ivuxolimab in advanced cancers. Study details: Patients receiving dose escalation had hepatocellular carcinoma, melanoma, renal cell or head and neck cancer.

The CDR3 sequence is 14 residues long. Trimming took off 6 bases at V and 6 bases at J, with 15 bases between the two ends. This clone was seen once. Its antigen is unknown. Some clones are missing from TCRdb's copy, which holds only in-frame ones; the method was immunoSEQ multiplex PCR. Altogether about 26,000 clones are present, 85% to 90% being singletons, with the ten largest covering 22%. Study results and caveats: Some nonresponders also had low normalized T-cell clonal expansion. The study found that CD8+ T cells averaged more expanded clones than CD4+.

The sequencing used CD4+ or CD8+ T cells sorted from blood, collected in a trial of the OX40 agonist ivuxolimab. V is TRBV23-1 and J is TRBJ1-5; possible D gene TRBD1, 6 bases. TRBV23-1 is an open reading frame whose function is uncertain. The receptor was isolated from an adult with an advanced solid tumor such as melanoma, head and neck, liver or kidney cancer. In nucleotides, the CDR3 is TGCGCCAGCAGACAAAGAAAAGGGGGTCAGCCCCAGCATTTT. Encoded protein: CASRQRKGGQPQHF.